This TCR beta chain was sequenced for a study of PD-L1 blockade in urothelial cancer. CDR3 length: 19 amino acids. Germline values: CDR1 MDHEN, CDR2 SYDVKM. The V segment lost 5 bases and the J segment 2 bases; nucleotides outside the gene matches: 17. Stated time point: pretreatment peripheral blood. Produced via immunoSEQ multiplex PCR; TCRdb's table is partial and in-frame only. The table has about 95,000 clones, around 90% seen once. The material sequenced was PBMCs, taken around atezolizumab (anti-PD-L1) treatment. This chain links TRBV28 with TRBJ2-2; 7 positions agree with TRBD2. The clonotype was recovered from a man between 60 and 75 years old with urothelial cancer. The CDR3 reads CASSRLEGRVVDNTGELFF. The CDR3 nucleotides read TGTGCCAGCAGTCGTTTAGAGGGGAGGGTTGTTGATAACACCGGGGAGCTGTTTTTT.